This entry is about one T cell receptor (beta chain). These data are taken from a study of CD8 T cells in Susac syndrome. Random hexamers served to reverse transcribe roughly 0.5 to 1 ug RNA. TCRdb re-analysed the immunoSEQ multiplex PCR reads in MiXCR, keeping a single row per CDR3 protein. The top ten clones hold around 0.49% of a sample with approximately 140,000 distinct CDR3 sequences, 75% to 90% of them seen once. The source of this sequence is a human donor with multiple sclerosis. Sequences were obtained from CD8+ T cells from PBMCs.

DNA for the CDR3: TGTGCCAGCAGCTCGTGGATGGAGGGGGCTTCAAATGGCTACACCTTC. It yields the protein CASSSWMEGASNGYTF. This rearrangement joins TRBV5-6 to TRBJ1-2; 7 nucleotides line up with TRBD1. This CDR3 region has 16 residues. The germline CDR1 and CDR2 sequences are SGHDT and YYEEEE. J was trimmed by 6 bases and V by 3 bases; bases with no gene match: 14.